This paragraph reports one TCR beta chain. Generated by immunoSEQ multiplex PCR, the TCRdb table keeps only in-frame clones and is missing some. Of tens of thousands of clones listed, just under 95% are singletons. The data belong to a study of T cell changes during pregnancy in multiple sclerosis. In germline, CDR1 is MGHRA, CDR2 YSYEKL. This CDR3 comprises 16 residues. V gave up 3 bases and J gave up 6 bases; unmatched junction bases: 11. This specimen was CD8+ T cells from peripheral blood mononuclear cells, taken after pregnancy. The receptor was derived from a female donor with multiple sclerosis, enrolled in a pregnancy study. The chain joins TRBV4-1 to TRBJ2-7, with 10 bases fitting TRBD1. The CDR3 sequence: CASSHGLRTGGGEQYF. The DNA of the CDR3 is TGCGCCAGCAGCCACGGTTTACGGACAGGGGGAGGCGAGCAGTACTTC.